One sample yielded the 26 T cell receptor beta chains listed below, sequenced in a study of blood T cell repertoires in COVID-19. Repertoires were generated with immunoSEQ multiplex PCR, while TCRdb's copy carries only in-frame clones and drops some. The sample shows about half a million clones, 89% of them seen only once. The material sequenced was peripheral blood. These receptors were taken from a man aged 18 to 30 with COVID-19, enrolled during active disease.

This clone was observed a few times. This rearrangement joins TRBV14 to TRBJ2-7; the D gene is possibly TRBD2 (6 bases). The germline V and J ends were trimmed by 0 bases and 7 bases, with 19 bases remaining between them. Germline lookup yields CDR1 SGHDN and CDR2 FVKESK. This CDR3 is built from 16 residues. The CDR3 DNA is TGTGCCAGCAGCCAAGAAGCGGCGGGATGGGCGGGGGAGCAGTACTTC. It specifies CASSQEAAGWAGEQYF.

This chain links TRBV28 with TRBJ2-1; D remains unclear. The length of the CDR3 is 14 residues. The V gene lost 6 bases and the J gene lost 7 bases, with 16 bases spanning the gap. The germline CDR1 and CDR2 sequences are MDHEN and SYDVKM. Here the CDR3 reads CASSTSLESNEQFF. DNA for the CDR3: TGTGCCAGCAGCACAAGCCTAGAGTCGAATGAGCAGTTCTTC.

This clone was seen a handful of times. The junction and the germline gene differ at one end; a read error may be behind it. The chain links TRBV5-6 to TRBJ2-7, with 9 bases aligning to TRBD1. This CDR3 has 14 residues. CDR1 and CDR2 (germline): SGHDT, YYEEEE. CDR3 sequence: CASSKRDRAYERYF. CDR3 nucleotides: TGTGCCAGCAGCAAAAGGGACAGGGCCTACGAGCGGTACTTC. Full variable domain (outside the CDR3, taken from reference TRBV5-6 and TRBJ2-7): DAGVTQSPTHLIKTRGQQVTLRCSPKSGHDTVSWYQQALGQGPQFIFQYYEEEERQRGNFPDRFSGHQFPNYSSELNVNALLLGDSALYLCASSKRDRAYERYFGPGTRLTVT.

The V call is TRBV14, the J call TRBJ1-2, with TRBD1 identical over 8 bases. The CDR3 covers 14 residues. CDR1 and CDR2 from the germline V gene are SGHDN and FVKESK. The V gene end was trimmed by 4 bases and the J gene end by 2 bases; junction bases not matched to a gene: 3. CDR3 sequence: CASSLGTGNYGYTF. The CDR3 nucleotides are TGTGCCAGCAGCCTCGGGACAGGCAACTATGGCTACACCTTC.

The chain uses TRBV9 and TRBJ2-7; TRBD1 is a possible D gene (6 bases). Germline assignment: CDR1 SGDLS and CDR2 YYNGEE. CDR3 size: 16 residues. V was cut by 0 bases and J by 3 bases, with 16 bases left in between. CDR3 protein: CASSVAPDREGYEQYF. As DNA, the CDR3 is TGTGCCAGCAGCGTAGCTCCGGACAGAGAAGGCTACGAGCAGTACTTC.

The chain recombines TRBV4-2 with TRBJ2-7, with 7 bases identical to TRBD1. Germline V gene sequence: CDR1 LGHNA, CDR2 YNFKEQ. Trimming cost V 3 bases and J 7 bases; bases outside gene matches: 9. The CDR3 runs 14 residues. The CDR3 DNA sequence: TGTGCCAGCAGCCAGTTCGAGGGGGCTGTAGAGCAGTACTTC. It encodes CASSQFEGAVEQYF.

The sample holds a few counts of this clone. The chain employs TRBV15 and TRBJ2-5; D gene uncertain. The V and J ends lost 1 base and 2 bases respectively, with 8 bases between them. The germline V gene encodes CDR1 LNHNV and CDR2 YYDKDF (reference sequence). CDR3 length: 14 amino acids. The CDR3 protein is CATSRVTIQETQYF. The DNA of the CDR3 is TGTGCCACCAGCAGAGTAACAATTCAAGAGACCCAGTACTTC.

The chain links TRBV3-1 (or the pseudogene TRBV3-2) to TRBJ1-5, with 8 nucleotides matching TRBD1. The germline V gene has CDR1 LGHDT and CDR2 YNNKEL (reference sequence). The CDR3 contains 14 residues. V gave up 2 bases and J gave up 4 bases; unmatched junction bases: 1. The CDR3 DNA reads TGTGCCAGCAGCCAACGGACAGGGAATCAGCCCCAGCATTTT. Translated: CASSQRTGNQPQHF.

The chain employs TRBV24-1 and TRBJ2-5; the match to TRBD2 covers 8 bases. J lost 3 bases, V lost 5 bases, and 10 bases had no gene match. Germline V gives CDR1 KGHDR, CDR2 SFDVKD. The CDR3 is 16 amino acids. This chain's CDR3 is CATSAVSSGGKETQYF. The CDR3 nucleotides are TGTGCCACCAGTGCCGTATCAAGCGGGGGAAAAGAGACCCAGTACTTC.

The chain has TRBV6-5 and TRBJ2-7; 10 nucleotides align to TRBD2. V lost 2 bases and J lost 3; bases outside the gene matches: 7. Germline loops: CDR1 MNHEY, CDR2 SVGAGI. The CDR3 is 16 amino acids. CDR3 DNA: TGTGCCAGCAGTTACATGGGGGCTAGCGGGAGCTACGAGCAGTACTTC. Encoded protein: CASSYMGASGSYEQYF.

This clone was seen only once. The chain recombines TRBV7-6 with TRBJ2-3; D call uncertain. This CDR3 contains 16 residues. The ends were cut back, 1 base at V and 0 bases at J, with 11 bases in the middle. The germline V gene has CDR1 SGHVS and CDR2 FNYEAQ. Here the CDR3 DNA reads TGTGCCAGCAGCTTAGAAGTCGAGCTGAGCACAGATACGCAGTATTTT. This gives the protein CASSLEVELSTDTQYF.

J is TRBJ2-1 and V is TRBV19, with a weak D call TRBD1 (6 bases). The CDR3 is 12 residues long. CDR1 LNHDA and CDR2 SQIVND come from the germline V gene (reference sequence). V dropped 5 bases and J dropped 8 bases, with 10 bases sitting between them. Written as DNA, the CDR3 is TGTGCCAGTAGTCCCCCAGGGGATGAGCAGTTCTTC. The encoded protein is CASSPPGDEQFF. The entire variable domain, with the rest obtained from reference TRBV19 and TRBJ2-1, is as follows: DGGITQSPKYLFRKEGQNVTLSCEQNLNHDAMYWYRQDPGQGLRLIYYSQIVNDFQKGDIAEGYSVSREKKESFPLTVTSAQKNPTAFYLCASSPPGDEQFFGPGTRLTVL.

The V gene is TRBV2, the J gene TRBJ1-5; D possibly corresponds to TRBD1 (5 bases). The CDR3 extends over 14 amino acids. Germline V gene lookup returns CDR1 SNHLY and CDR2 FYNNEI. The V gene lost 6 bases and the J gene lost 2 bases, with 11 bases spanning the gap. CDR3 sequence reads: CASSPLGGNQPQHF. CDR3 DNA: TGTGCCAGCAGCCCCTTAGGGGGCAATCAGCCCCAGCATTTT. The variable domain in full, completed from reference TRBV2 and TRBJ1-5, reads EPEVTQTPSHQVTQMGQEVILRCVPISNHLYFYWYRQILGQKVEFLVSFYNNEISEKSEIFDDQFSVERPDGSNFTLKIRSTKLEDSAMYFCASSPLGGNQPQHFGDGTRLSIL.

The chain couples TRBV24-1 to TRBJ2-1; 9 positions agree with TRBD2. V lost 4 bases, J lost 2 bases, and 14 bases stayed unmatched. The CDR3 is 19 amino acids. Germline assignment: CDR1 KGHDR and CDR2 SFDVKD. CDR3 bases: TGTGCCACCAGTGACCCGAGGGCGGTTAGCGGGAGTGCCTACAATGAGCAGTTCTTC. Its protein product is CATSDPRAVSGSAYNEQFF.

The rearrangement uses TRBV27 and TRBJ2-5; 7 bases match TRBD1. This CDR3 is built from 16 residues. Germline assignment: CDR1 MNHEY and CDR2 SMNVEV (reference sequence). V lost 6 bases to trimming and J lost 1 base; unmatched junction nucleotides: 11. The CDR3 DNA reads as TGTGCCAGCAGCCCGACAGGGCCCCCCTTCCAAGAGACCCAGTACTTC. This sequence encodes CASSPTGPPFQETQYF.

The V and J genes are TRBV5-6 and TRBJ1-6, with a possible D match to TRBD1 (6 bases). CDR1 SGHDT and CDR2 YYEEEE come from the germline V gene. V was pared by 4 bases and J by 0 bases, with 17 bases between. This CDR3 has 18 residues. CDR3 coding DNA: TGTGCCAGCAGCCATTACGACAGGTTCGGCTCCTATAATTCACCCCTCCACTTT. Translated: CASSHYDRFGSYNSPLHF. The full variable domain, rest sourced from reference TRBV5-6 and TRBJ1-6, is DAGVTQSPTHLIKTRGQQVTLRCSPKSGHDTVSWYQQALGQGPQFIFQYYEEEERQRGNFPDRFSGHQFPNYSSELNVNALLLGDSALYLCASSHYDRFGSYNSPLHFGNGTRLTVT.

The chain joins TRBV10-3 to TRBJ1-1, with unresolved D. The germline V gene has CDR1 ENHRY and CDR2 SYGVKD. The CDR3 sequence is 12 residues long. V was shortened by 8 bases and J by 1 base, with 8 bases between the two germline ends. CDR3: CAIRVENTEAFF. Written as DNA, the CDR3 is TGTGCCATCCGGGTCGAGAACACTGAAGCTTTCTTT.

This chain connects TRBV5-1 to TRBJ1-2, with D possibly being TRBD1 (5 bases). Per the germline V gene, CDR1 is SGHRS and CDR2 is YFSETQ. The V end lost 3 bases, the J end lost 0 bases, and 12 bases lay between the germline ends. This CDR3 has 15 amino acids. For the CDR3, the DNA is TGCGCCAGCAGCTCAACAGGCCAAGCTAACTATGGCTACACCTTC. Translation: CASSSTGQANYGYTF.

With regard to this clone: Other DNA variants within this sample encode the same CDR3. The V and J genes are TRBV12-3 or TRBV12-4 and TRBJ2-5; D gene uncertain. V was cut by 1 base and J by 3 bases, with 6 bases left in between. This CDR3 has 13 amino acids. The chain's CDR3 is CASSLVREETQYF. CDR3 sequence (DNA): TGTGCCAGCAGTTTAGTTAGAGAAGAGACCCAGTACTTC.

Only one count was recorded for this clone. The DNA of the CDR3 is TGCGCCAGCAGTCTGAGCGTCAACCCTCCGGGTGAGCAGTTCTTC. Translation gives CASSLSVNPPGEQFF. The chain uses TRBV10-2 and TRBJ2-1; D ambiguous. This CDR3 spans 15 amino acids. Germline loops: CDR1 WSHSY, CDR2 SAAADI. V dropped 5 bases and J dropped 9 bases, with 20 bases sitting between them.

In its sample, this clone was seen a few times. This rearrangement joins TRBV5-6 to TRBJ2-1; 9 bases are a match to TRBD2. The CDR3 is 15 amino acids. The trim removed 1 base at V and 8 bases at J, leaving 7 bases unmatched. Germline lookup yields CDR1 SGHDT and CDR2 YYEEEE. CDR3 loop: CASSLIAGGPDEQFF. In nucleotides, the CDR3 is TGTGCCAGCAGCTTGATTGCGGGAGGGCCGGATGAGCAGTTCTTC.

V usage is TRBV27 and J usage is TRBJ1-2, with D maybe TRBD1 (5 bases). CDR3 length: 13 residues. V lost 3 bases and J lost 8, with 13 bases in between. Looked up from germline, CDR1 is MNHEY and CDR2 is SMNVEV (reference sequence). The CDR3 spells CASSFRARVGYTF. For the CDR3, the DNA is TGTGCCAGCAGTTTCAGGGCGCGCGTGGGCTACACCTTC.

The chain couples TRBV5-1 to TRBJ1-6, with 8 bases fitting TRBD1. V shed 4 bases and J 0 bases; nucleotides not matched to a gene: 9. Germline lookup yields CDR1 SGHRS and CDR2 YFSETQ. The CDR3 extends over 18 amino acids. The CDR3 here is CASSQDRVFPSYNSPLHF. The CDR3 DNA follows: TGCGCCAGCAGCCAGGACAGGGTTTTCCCCTCCTATAATTCACCCCTCCACTTT.

The CDR3 DNA reads TGTGCCAGCAGCTTAGCGTTGGGAGACTACGAGCAGTACTTC. It encodes CASSLALGDYEQYF. This chain joins TRBV7-9 and TRBJ2-7; maybe TRBD2 (5 bases). The CDR3 is 14 amino acids. The ends were cut back, 0 bases at V and 3 bases at J, with 9 bases in the middle. Germline V gives CDR1 SEHNR, CDR2 FQNEAQ (reference sequence).

The chain employs TRBV30 and TRBJ2-7; D ambiguous. Germline V CDR1 and CDR2: GTSNPN, SVGIG (reference sequence). CDR3 length equals 11 residues. V was trimmed by 4 bases and J by 1 base, leaving 5 bases between them. This chain's CDR3 is CAWTNSYEQYF. For the CDR3, the DNA is TGTGCCTGGACAAATTCCTACGAGCAGTACTTC.

V usage is TRBV19 and J usage is TRBJ1-4, with D tentatively TRBD1 (6 bases). The length of the CDR3 is 13 residues. The V end was cut by 4 bases, the J end by 6 bases, with 9 bases between. Germline-derived CDR1 and CDR2 are LNHDA and SQIVND (reference sequence). The CDR3 sequence: CASSNNRDEKLFF. CDR3 DNA: TGTGCCAGTAGTAACAACAGGGATGAAAAACTGTTTTTT.